One and the same sample provided the 24 T cell receptor beta chains below, sequenced in a study of control samples from healthy donors and cancer patients. TCRdb's copy holds only in-frame clones and misses some; the assay was immunoSEQ multiplex PCR. In the table there are about 140,000 clones, less than 90% of which are singletons. Source material: blood. Source of these receptors: a woman younger than 45 in good health.

The chain recombines TRBV2 with TRBJ1-2; 7 nucleotides agree with TRBD1. V gave up 5 bases and J gave up 7 bases; unmatched junction bases: 16. CDR3 length: 16 residues. CDR1 and CDR2 (germline): SNHLY, FYNNEI. CDR3 amino acids: CASSLNPGQVEAGYTF. The DNA for the CDR3 is TGTGCCAGCAGTTTAAACCCAGGACAGGTTGAAGCTGGCTACACCTTC.

V usage is TRBV30 and J usage is TRBJ1-2, with TRBD1 as a possible D gene (5 bases). CDR3 length: 13 residues. Trimming pared 4 bases from V and 3 bases from J, leaving 12 bases between. The germline V gene has CDR1 GTSNPN and CDR2 SVGIG (reference sequence). CDR3 in DNA: TGTGCCTGGACCCCCCGGGGGGACTATGGCTACACCTTC. It yields the protein CAWTPRGDYGYTF. The full variable domain, rest sourced from reference TRBV30 and TRBJ1-2, is SQTIHQWPATLVQPVGSPLSLECTVEGTSNPNLYWYRQAAGRGLQLLFYSVGIGQISSEVPQNLSASRPQDRQFILSSKKLLLSDSGFYLCAWTPRGDYGYTFGSGTRLTVV.

This sequence joins TRBV11-3 and TRBJ2-1, with 8 bases lining up with TRBD2. Germline V lookup: CDR1 SGHNT, CDR2 YENEEA. CDR3 length: 16 residues. V lost 2 bases, J lost 4 bases, and 7 bases stayed unmatched. CDR3 DNA: TGTGCCAGCAGCTTAAGGCTAGCGGGCCCATACAATGAGCAGTTCTTC. This translates into CASSLRLAGPYNEQFF.

The chain recombines TRBV7-2 with TRBJ1-6, with D tentatively TRBD1 (5 bases). V dropped 5 bases and J dropped 7 bases, with 9 bases sitting between them. There are 13 residues in the CDR3. Per the germline V gene, CDR1 is SGHTA and CDR2 is FQGNSA. The CDR3 bases are TGTGCCAGCAGCCCGGGGACGAATTCACCCCTCCACTTT. The encoded protein is CASSPGTNSPLHF. The variable domain in full, with the rest retrieved from reference TRBV7-2 and TRBJ1-6, is GAGVSQSPSNKVTEKGKDVELRCDPISGHTALYWYRQSLGQGLEFLIYFQGNSAPDKSGLPSDRFSAERTGGSVSTLTIQRTQQEDSAVYLCASSPGTNSPLHFGNGTRLTVT.

The J gene is TRBJ2-7, the V gene TRBV27; TRBD1 matches 7 bases. The germline CDR1 and CDR2 sequences are MNHEY and SMNVEV (reference sequence). The junction had 17 bases not matched to a gene; V was cut back by 5 bases and J by 7 bases. This CDR3 is built from 16 residues. CDR3 DNA sequence: TGTGCCAGCAGTCCCAGTCGGACAGGACTTCCGGGGGAGCAGTACTTC. It is translated as CASSPSRTGLPGEQYF.

The chain has TRBV9 and TRBJ1-2; possibly TRBD1 for D (5 bases). The CDR3 length is 13 residues. Per the germline V gene, CDR1 is SGDLS and CDR2 is YYNGEE. V shed 4 bases and J shed 4 bases, with 11 bases lying between them. The CDR3, as DNA: TGTGCCAGCAGCCTCAGGGTTGGCTATGGCTACACCTTC. This translates into CASSLRVGYGYTF.

The V gene is TRBV5-1, the J gene TRBJ2-1; the match to TRBD1 covers 10 bases. The length of the CDR3 is 16 residues. The germline V gene encodes CDR1 SGHRS and CDR2 YFSETQ. The junction had 8 bases not matched to a gene; V was cut back by 4 bases and J by 4 bases. CDR3 DNA sequence: TGCGCCAGCAGCAGACCCGGGACAGGGGCTTACAATGAGCAGTTCTTC. Translating gives CASSRPGTGAYNEQFF. Filled out from reference TRBV5-1 and TRBJ2-1, the complete variable domain reads KAGVTQTPRYLIKTRGQQVTLSCSPISGHRSVSWYQQTPGQGLQFLFEYFSETQRNKGNFPGRFSGRQFSNSRSEMNVSTLELGDSALYLCASSRPGTGAYNEQFFGPGTRLTVL.

This chain connects TRBV5-1 to TRBJ2-1; D gene ambiguous. The CDR3 contains 14 residues. CDR1 is SGHRS and CDR2 is YFSETQ in the germline V gene. V lost 0 bases to trimming and J lost 8 bases, with 12 bases between them. CDR3 nucleotides: TGCGCCAGCAGCTTGGCTAGACCCACCGATGAGCAGTTCTTC. Amino acids: CASSLARPTDEQFF.

This rearrangement joins TRBV4-2 to TRBJ1-2, with D unresolved. This CDR3 has 13 residues. Germline values: CDR1 LGHNA, CDR2 YNFKEQ. The V end was cut by 2 bases, the J end by 8 bases, with 12 bases between. The CDR3 nucleotides read TGTGCCAGCAGCCAACCTCTGGGCGCCGGCTACACCTTC. This gives the protein CASSQPLGAGYTF.

The CDR3 sequence is CASSTIAGGEQFF. The CDR3 bases are TGTGCCAGCAGCACCATAGCCGGGGGTGAGCAGTTCTTC. The chain carries TRBV5-4 and TRBJ2-1; tentatively, D is TRBD2 (6 bases). Trimming left V 4 bases short and J 9 bases short, with 14 bases between. The CDR3 covers 13 residues. CDR1 SGHNT and CDR2 YYREEE come from the germline V gene (reference sequence).

The chain couples TRBV5-1 to TRBJ2-7; 13 nucleotides match TRBD2. Germline CDR1 and CDR2: SGHRS and YFSETQ. Losses at the gene ends were 4 bases for V and 3 bases for J; bases not matched to a gene: 4. The CDR3 covers 15 residues. This chain's CDR3 is CASSPRLAGGYEQYF. DNA for the CDR3: TGCGCCAGCAGCCCCCGACTAGCGGGAGGCTACGAGCAGTACTTC.

The V call is TRBV30, the J call TRBJ2-7, with a weak D call TRBD1 (6 bases). The CDR3 length is 13 residues. The V and J ends lost 3 bases and 1 base respectively, with 10 bases between them. Germline V gene data show CDR1 as GTSNPN and CDR2 as SVGIG (reference sequence). The CDR3 sequence: CAWRTGPSYEQYF. CDR3 DNA: TGTGCCTGGAGGACAGGACCGTCCTACGAGCAGTACTTC.

The chain uses TRBV6-5 and TRBJ2-7, with D perhaps matching TRBD2 (6 bases). The CDR3 totals 15 residues. Between the trimmed V and J ends, which lost 4 bases and 5 bases, there was a span of 18 bases. Germline-derived CDR1 and CDR2 are MNHEY and SVGAGI. The CDR3 here is CASSFTALASDEQYF. CDR3 coding DNA: TGTGCCAGCAGTTTTACAGCCTTAGCTAGCGACGAGCAGTACTTC.

This chain links TRBV4-1 with TRBJ2-7; 13 nucleotides align to TRBD2. This CDR3 is built from 15 residues. Germline V gene data show CDR1 as MGHRA and CDR2 as YSYEKL. Unmatched junction bases numbered 1, after V lost 1 base and J lost 4 bases. The CDR3 DNA is TGCGCCAGCAGCCAAGGACTAGCGGGGGGTTACGAGCAGTACTTC. It codes for CASSQGLAGGYEQYF.

J is TRBJ2-7 and V is TRBV21-1; TRBD1 is the table's D call, not checked against the DNA. TRBV21-1 is assigned pseudogene status. There are 15 residues in the CDR3. The CDR3 here is CASSKTGRQVYEQYF. The CDR3 DNA reads as TGTGCCAGCAGCAAGACAGGCAGACAAGTCTACGAGCAGTACTTC.

The rearrangement joins TRBV7-2 to TRBJ1-5; TRBD1 might be the D (5 bases). The ends were cut back, 1 base at V and 5 bases at J, with 9 bases in the middle. The CDR3 runs to 14 residues. Germline lookup yields CDR1 SGHTA and CDR2 FQGNSA. The CDR3 sequence: CASSLERGDQPQHF. CDR3 in DNA: TGTGCCAGCAGCTTAGAGAGGGGAGATCAGCCCCAGCATTTT. The full variable domain, in which reference TRBV7-2 and TRBJ1-5 provide the parts outside the CDR3, is GAGVSQSPSNKVTEKGKDVELRCDPISGHTALYWYRQSLGQGLEFLIYFQGNSAPDKSGLPSDRFSAERTGGSVSTLTIQRTQQEDSAVYLCASSLERGDQPQHFGDGTRLSIL.

The chain couples TRBV19 to TRBJ2-1; a possible D gene is TRBD1 (6 bases). Trimming cost V 3 bases and J 1 base, with 10 bases left between them. From germline, CDR1 is LNHDA and CDR2 SQIVND (reference sequence). This CDR3 region has 15 residues. CDR3 in DNA: TGTGCCAGTAGTATCCAGGACAGTTCCTACAATGAGCAGTTCTTC. It is translated as CASSIQDSSYNEQFF. Supplemented by reference TRBV19 and TRBJ2-1, the full variable domain reads DGGITQSPKYLFRKEGQNVTLSCEQNLNHDAMYWYRQDPGQGLRLIYYSQIVNDFQKGDIAEGYSVSREKKESFPLTVTSAQKNPTAFYLCASSIQDSSYNEQFFGPGTRLTVL.

The gene calls are TRBV5-1 and TRBJ1-2; D gene unclear. Trimming removed 2 bases from V and 7 bases from J, with 12 bases in between. The CDR3 is 13 residues long. Germline V CDR1 and CDR2: SGHRS, YFSETQ. CDR3: CASSFDGRGGYTF. In nucleotides, the CDR3 is TGCGCCAGCAGCTTCGACGGTCGAGGTGGCTACACCTTC.

This clone has more than one count but fewer than ten. The chain has TRBV30 and TRBJ2-2; D unresolved. Germline V CDR1 and CDR2: GTSNPN, SVGIG (reference sequence). The germline V and J ends were trimmed by 1 base and 4 bases, with 7 bases remaining between them. The length of the CDR3 is 13 residues. The CDR3 nucleotides are TGTGCCTGGAGTGCCGGGCTCACCGGGGAGCTGTTTTTT. Encoded protein: CAWSAGLTGELFF.

The chain joins TRBV29-1 to TRBJ2-5; D is unresolved. The V and J ends lost 6 bases and 0 bases respectively, with 14 bases between them. Germline values: CDR1 SQVTM, CDR2 ANQGSEA. The CDR3 extends over 14 amino acids. The CDR3 loop reads CSVPHGTYQETQYF. CDR3 sequence (DNA): TGCAGCGTGCCTCACGGCACGTACCAAGAGACCCAGTACTTC.

This clone occurred a few times. A junction end diverges from the germline sequence, so it may reflect a read error. The V and J genes are TRBV7-8 and TRBJ2-1, with TRBD2 matching over 8 bases. The CDR3 runs to 16 residues. Germline V gene lookup returns CDR1 SGHVS and CDR2 FQNEAQ. DNA for the CDR3: TGTGCCAGCACCATAGGAGGTCCAGCGGGAGCTAGTGGGATACTCTTC. Amino acids: CASTIGGPAGASGILF.

This chain connects TRBV30 to TRBJ1-3, with unresolved D. This CDR3 has 14 amino acids. The V gene lost 0 bases and the J gene lost 4 bases, with 10 bases spanning the gap. Germline-derived CDR1 and CDR2 are GTSNPN and SVGIG (reference sequence). The CDR3 sequence: CAWSVGRGGNTIYF. CDR3 bases: TGTGCCTGGAGTGTCGGGCGAGGGGGAAACACCATATATTTT.

This sequence joins TRBV29-1 and TRBJ2-1, with a weak D call TRBD2 (7 bases). V dropped 6 bases and J dropped 0 bases, with 15 bases sitting between them. Germline assignment: CDR1 SQVTM and CDR2 ANQGSEA. This CDR3 comprises 15 residues. The CDR3 nucleotides are TGCAGCGTCTGTGGCGGGGGCAGCTCCTACAATGAGCAGTTCTTC. Protein: CSVCGGGSSYNEQFF.

This clone was found once. This chain joins TRBV27 and TRBJ2-2, with unresolved D. The V gene's germline CDR1 is MNHEY and CDR2 SMNVEV (reference sequence). The V and J ends lost 5 bases and 4 bases respectively, with 8 bases between them. The CDR3 is 13 amino acids. CDR3 loop: CASSAGLTGELFF. The DNA of the CDR3 is TGTGCCAGCAGTGCTGGGCTCACCGGGGAGCTGTTTTTT.